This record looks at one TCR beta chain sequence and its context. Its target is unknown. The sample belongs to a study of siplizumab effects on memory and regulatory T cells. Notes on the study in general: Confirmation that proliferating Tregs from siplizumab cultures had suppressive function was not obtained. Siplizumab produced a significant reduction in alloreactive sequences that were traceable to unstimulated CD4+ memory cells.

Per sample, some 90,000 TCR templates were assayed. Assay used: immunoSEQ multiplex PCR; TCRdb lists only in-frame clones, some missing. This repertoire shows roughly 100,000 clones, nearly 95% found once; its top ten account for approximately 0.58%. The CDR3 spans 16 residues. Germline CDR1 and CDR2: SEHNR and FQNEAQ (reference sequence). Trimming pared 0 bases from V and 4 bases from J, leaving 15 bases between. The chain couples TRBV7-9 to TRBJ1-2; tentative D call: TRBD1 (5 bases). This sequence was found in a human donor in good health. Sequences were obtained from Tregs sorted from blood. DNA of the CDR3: TGTGCCAGCAGCTTAGCCCACAGGCACGCATTCTATGGCTACACCTTC. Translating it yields CASSLAHRHAFYGYTF.